Below, one T cell receptor (beta chain) is given with its context. The antigen is undetermined. The sample originates from a study of cytomegalovirus exposure and HLA in healthy donors. Germline CDR1 SGDLS, CDR2 YYNGEE. The CDR3 has 15 residues. Unmatched junction bases numbered 4, after V lost 0 bases and J lost 4 bases. In the PCR, 60 Vbeta and 13 Jbeta primers were used. Method: immunoSEQ multiplex PCR; TCRdb's copy keeps in-frame clones and lacks some. This listing includes roughly 110,000 clones. Study-level findings and limits: Donor immune exposure was known only as CMV serostatus. In a later analysis, TCR association rates varied by HLA locus: DRB1 most, HLA-C fewest.

The V gene is TRBV9, the J gene TRBJ1-1, with 9 bases identical to TRBD1. The receptor was derived from a man aged 35 to 55 in good health and CMV-seropositive. The sample comprised PBMCs. CDR3 sequence (DNA): TGTGCCAGCAGCGTAGCACAGGGGGCTGGCACTGAAGCTTTCTTT. Its protein product is CASSVAQGAGTEAFF.